This T cell receptor beta chain was captured in a study of breast tumors, draining lymph nodes, adjacent tissues. Whole-study results and caveats: Tumor T cell lymph node origin was a supported hypothesis, not proven.

This clonotype was observed at least ten times. The target antigen is unknown. Each CDR3 protein is one row after TCRdb ran MiXCR on the multiplex PCR reads. Here the sample spans about 200,000 distinct CDR3 sequences, 31% being singletons. Axillary draining lymph nodes of breast cancer patients supplied the node samples. Trimming cost V 2 bases and J 5 bases; bases outside gene matches: 3. The germline V gene encodes CDR1 SGHAT and CDR2 FQDESV (reference sequence). The CDR3 is made up of 14 amino acids. This chain joins TRBV11-1 and TRBJ1-2; 9 bases fit TRBD1. The TCR was taken from a female donor with breast cancer. Some clones in this sample may be carry-over from other donors' samples. Sequenced material: axillary lymph node tissue. The CDR3 DNA reads TGTGCCAGCAGCTTAACGGGACAGGGTTATGGCTACACCTTC. Its protein is CASSLTGQGYGYTF.